One T cell receptor (beta chain) is described in this entry. Its antigen specificity is not known. The protocol used for the library was the immunoSEQ multiplex PCR assay. A mixture of 60 forward primers for TCR Vbeta segments and 13 reverse primers for TCR Jbeta segments was used in the multiplex PCR. Amplification of the CDR3 region of rearranged TCR beta genes was performed with a multiplex PCR assay on genomic DNA. The amplified TCR beta libraries were sequenced on the Illumina HiSeq System as 87-base-pair reads. Regarding the original processing steps: A later analysis counted about 80 million unique TCR beta chains across the 650 to 800 repertoires, and about 10 million of these chains were shared by at least two donors. Raw reads were error-corrected and collapsed into unique sequences with a nearest-neighbor algorithm that merged closely related sequences to remove PCR and sequencing errors. To assign V, D and J gene segments, CDR3 sequences were aligned to IMGT reference sequences. Each retained sequence needed at least a six-nucleotide match to both a V gene segment and a J gene segment. Rearrangements were called productive when the CDR3 lacked stop codons and stayed in frame with V and J; all others were non-productive. CDR3 was defined by IMGT convention, running from the second conserved V-encoded cysteine to the conserved J-encoded phenylalanine. The earlier analysis of 500 to 650 of the donors excluded any sequence lacking an unambiguous match to a single V gene segment. In an earlier analysis of some 590 of the donors, V segments were called functional above 56.7% productive rearrangements and were called segregating when the between-donor standard deviation exceeded 5%. A statistical classification framework was built for diagnosing cytomegalovirus status from the catalog of TCR beta chain sequences. V and J gene assignment, in a later analysis, came from comparing TCR nucleotide sequences with IMGT/GENE-DB human TR gene sequences. In a later analysis, CDR3 sequences and most-parsimonious VDJ recombination scenarios were assigned using the TCRdist pipeline. In a later analysis, each TCR beta chain was defined by its CDR3 amino acid sequence together with its V-gene family, and reads lacking a unique V-gene family were excluded. In a later analysis, fewer than 650 highly shared, low-generation-probability nucleotide sequences were removed to address suspected cross-contamination and a sequencing artifact. For each public chain, a later analysis derived a clonal expansion index from normalized ranks of inferred template counts within each repertoire. A later analysis computed generation probabilities with a VDJ recombination model fitted to out-of-frame rearrangements, and checked the results against IGoR. In a later analysis, hypergeometric tests were used to score TCR-TCR, TCR-HLA and TCR-CMV co-occurrence, with a repertoire-size bias correction applied to TCR pairs. A later analysis estimated false discovery rates by permuting HLA or CMV assignments 20 times. In a later analysis, co-occurring TCRs were grouped using DBSCAN, with TCRdist sequence similarity added in when clustering inside HLA-allele-positive subsets. Repertoires with fewer than 30,000 or more than 120,000 public chains were left out of co-occurrence clustering, as were a few repertoires with anomalous nucleotide sharing. Held by TCRdb, this immuneACCESS table contains in-frame sequences only and omits some clones. Under half of the omission traces to an unresolved V gene where checked; the cause of the rest is unknown. V, J and clone size were drawn from that table, and D and trimming were deduced from the DNA. This sample's records show 200,000 or so clones. Roughly 0.7% of the sample belongs to the ten largest clones.

The data derive from a study of cytomegalovirus exposure and HLA in healthy donors (dated by TCRdb to between 2016 and 2019). With respect to the entire study: An earlier analysis of fewer than 750 of the donors reported 250 to 350 Gb of sequence data and 117 million unique TCR beta sequences obtained from 180 million or so T cells. An early release covering some 640 HLA-typed donors comprised approximately 300 gigabases of sequencing data and approximately 85 million unique TCR sequences. The study combined high-throughput TCR immunosequencing, statistical association of individual TCRs with disease status, and machine learning to predict cytomegalovirus infection status. Of the 300 to 500 genotyped donors, 75% to 85% were placed in the genetic ancestry cluster associated with self-reported Caucasian donors. The T cell repertoires of 670 or so subjects were profiled by immunosequencing and related to cytomegalovirus serostatus. Besides the first cohort of about 730 subjects, a separate validation cohort made up of roughly 120 different subjects was used. A handful of DR-DQ haplotypes were treated as single units for association and clustering because of strong linkage in the cohort. In a later analysis, previously published TCR beta repertoires from some 640 donors were re-analyzed and high-resolution HLA genotyping was added so that TCR occurrence patterns could be studied. Both class I and class II loci were covered by HLA typing, at four-digit resolution. Donor age, sex, ethnicity and CMV serostatus were compiled alongside the repertoire data. Every discovery cohort repertoire had been produced on one sequencing platform. On average, around 240,000 unique TCR beta nucleotide sequences were sequenced per donor among about 400 genotyped donors of the cohort, with roughly 19% of those sequences being non-productive. The number of donors typed differed by locus, with 629-630 for A, B, C, DRB1 and DQB1, roughly 520 for DQA1, 606 for DPA1, and some 440 for DPB1. The study aimed to test whether cataloging public T cell receptors could reveal signatures of past pathogen exposure. To decide whether each TCR beta V gene segment behaved as functional or pseudogenic, an earlier analysis of approximately 620 of the donors relied on high-throughput TCR beta sequencing. In a later genetic analysis, genome-wide SNP genotypes for about 65% of the roughly 670 donors were used, and that subset was treated as a discovery cohort. The later analysis used no new phenotypic data to find candidate immune exposures, relying instead on TCR beta sequences and their occurrence across donors.

V is clipped by 6 bases and J by 6 bases, and the sequence between their germline boundaries is 20 bases long. Measured from the cysteine to the phenylalanine, the CDR3 is 15 residues long. Only the CDR3 portion is preserved as DNA: 45 bases, with reading frame beginning at the first base. CDR1 KGHSH and CDR2 LQKENI were looked up in the germline V gene. In total, 630 or so healthy bone marrow donors made up the cohort. At the time of sampling, every cohort member was nominally healthy, though immune exposures that went unrecorded were likely present. The donor was CMV seronegative and was included in the group of a few hundred seronegative cohort members. Every donor gave a peripheral blood sample, and the peripheral blood mononuclear cells from that sample were used for TCR beta sequencing. Genomic DNA extraction from the blood cell samples was performed with the Qiagen DNeasy Blood Extraction Kit.

What the authors observed across the whole study: According to the authors, the approach could potentially be generalized to other disease states and immunological phenotypes. Compared with equally common non-associated chains, HLA-associated TCR beta chains in a later analysis were more clonally expanded and had lower generation probabilities. Correlated functional status among segregating V segments might reflect linkage disequilibrium, but an unknown experimental factor could not be ruled out. In both the original and validation cohorts, the classifier was reported to diagnose cytomegalovirus status with high specificity and sensitivity. Because HLA typing was unavailable for some donors at each locus, only the typed subset was used in association tests. A later genetic analysis reported fewer N-insertions in productive TCRs among donors in an Asian-associated ancestry cluster than the roughly 700-donor mean. A later analysis reported that several top co-occurrence clusters appeared linked to parvovirus B19, influenza, CMV and Epstein-Barr virus. In a later analysis, the rate of TCR association differed among HLA loci, with DRB1 alleles having the most associated TCRs and HLA-C alleles having the fewest. In an earlier analysis of more than 500 of the donors, most TCR beta V segments appeared in productive rearrangements about 90% or about 30% of the time, broadly matching IMGT annotations. V-gene and J-gene trimming of TCR beta chains was associated with a missense DCLRE1C variant in a later genetic analysis, and the association was replicated in an independent cohort. At a false discovery rate of 0.05, a later analysis linked 16,951 TCR beta sequences to specific HLA alleles. In this cohort, only TCR beta chains were sequenced, and detectable features were limited by the absence of alpha or paired-chain data. A further reported finding was that TCR beta sequences accurately predicted the HLA-A and HLA-B alleles for most subjects in the first cohort. When HLA alleles, especially DR and DQ, strongly co-occurred, TCR associations were difficult to assign to individual alleles. A later analysis found that most CMV-associated TCR beta chains appeared HLA-restricted, with HLA associations seemingly driven largely by CMV exposure. In vitro tests confirmed that a few of the cytomegalovirus-associated TCR beta chains recognize cytomegalovirus antigens. The presence/absence analyses assumed that sequencing depth was roughly uniform across donors, and that assumption may not be true. A cluster of highly shared sequence variants was judged likely to represent a technical artifact of the sequencing pipeline. Some IMGT-functional V segments, including TRBV6-2 and TRBV6-3, could not be told apart with the 87-base-pair reads, so those segments were excluded. Because counts were too low, about 15 rarely observed V segments, including chromosome 9 orphons, were left out of the earlier analysis of approximately 580 of the donors. While some public TCRs were present in many individuals, most TCR sequences turned up only very rarely across donors. The only immune exposure information available for the cohort was CMV serostatus. The study listed approximately 160 TCR beta chains as associated with cytomegalovirus.

Sequenced sample: PBMCs. The receptor was isolated from a boy between 5 and 17 years old in good health and CMV-seronegative. The rearrangement joined TRBV18 to TRBJ1-2; perhaps TRBD1 is the D gene, with 5 bases matching. The nucleotide sequence reads as follows: TGTGCCAGCTCGCACACCCTAGACAGCGCTAATGGCTACACCTTC. Translation gives CASSHTLDSANGYTF.